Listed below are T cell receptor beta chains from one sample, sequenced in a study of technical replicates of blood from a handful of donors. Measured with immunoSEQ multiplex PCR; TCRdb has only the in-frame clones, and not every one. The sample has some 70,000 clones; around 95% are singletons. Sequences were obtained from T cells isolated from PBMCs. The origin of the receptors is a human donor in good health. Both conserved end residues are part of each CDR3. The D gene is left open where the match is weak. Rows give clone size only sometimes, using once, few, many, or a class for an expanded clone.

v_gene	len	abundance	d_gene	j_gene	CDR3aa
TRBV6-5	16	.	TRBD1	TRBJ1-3	CASSSGTANSGNTIYF
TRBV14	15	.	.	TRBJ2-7	CASSPTTRAAYEQYF
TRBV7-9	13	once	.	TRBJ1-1	CASSSQENTEAFF
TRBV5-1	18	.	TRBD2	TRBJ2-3	CASSLLPGLAGGGDTQYF
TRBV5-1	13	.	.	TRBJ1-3	CASSPGEGNTIYF
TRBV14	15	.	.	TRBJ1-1	CASSRWGGRNTEAFF
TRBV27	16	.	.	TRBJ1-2	CASSPLFGAGHYGYTF
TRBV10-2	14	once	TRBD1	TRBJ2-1	CASRAGQGNNEQFF
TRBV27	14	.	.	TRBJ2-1	CASSFSGPHNEQFF
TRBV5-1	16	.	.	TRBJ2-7	CASSLLSIPGDHEQYF
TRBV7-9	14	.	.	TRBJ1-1	CASSSQGRGTEAFF
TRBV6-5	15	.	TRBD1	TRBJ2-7	CASSYNDRGGHEQYF
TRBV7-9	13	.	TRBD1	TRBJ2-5	CASSGTAQETQYF
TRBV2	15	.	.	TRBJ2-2	CASSGGYRNTGELFF
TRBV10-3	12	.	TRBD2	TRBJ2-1	CAISDAGDEQFF
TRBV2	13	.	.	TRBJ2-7	CASIEGRGYEQYF
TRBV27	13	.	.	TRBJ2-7	CASSPESSYEQYF
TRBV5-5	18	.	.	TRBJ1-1	CASSSSGSGEAQSDEAFF
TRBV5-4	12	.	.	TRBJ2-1	CASSSPGNEQFF
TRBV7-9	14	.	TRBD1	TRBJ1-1	CASSSSGQQTEAFF
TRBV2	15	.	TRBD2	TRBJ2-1	CASRDSGGARNEQFF
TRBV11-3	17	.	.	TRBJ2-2	CASSPRSEQGLAGELFF
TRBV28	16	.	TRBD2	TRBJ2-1	CASSGASGSFSNEQFF
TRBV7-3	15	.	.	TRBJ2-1	CASSLHAPPGFEQFF
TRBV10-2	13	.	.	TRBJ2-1	CASSEAGINEQFF
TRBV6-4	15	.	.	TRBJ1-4	CASRLQGATNEKLFF
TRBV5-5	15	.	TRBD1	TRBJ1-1	CASSLEDRAITEAFF
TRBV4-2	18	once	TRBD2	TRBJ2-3	CASSQVWREGLDTDTQYF
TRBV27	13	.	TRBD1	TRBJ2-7	CASGTGWAYEQYF
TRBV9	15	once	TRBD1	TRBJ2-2	CASSAGTGGTGELFF
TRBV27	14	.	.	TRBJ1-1	CASTGAGVNTEAFF
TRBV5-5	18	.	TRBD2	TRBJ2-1	CASSTGTSGGLNYNEQFF
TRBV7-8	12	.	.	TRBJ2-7	CASSFTAGEQYF
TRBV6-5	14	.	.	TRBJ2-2	CASTPRSPAGELFF
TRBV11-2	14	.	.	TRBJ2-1	CASSPNDPRDEQFF
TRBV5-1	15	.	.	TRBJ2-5	CASSWGEVPQETQYF
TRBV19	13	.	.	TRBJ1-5	CASRDRANQPQHF
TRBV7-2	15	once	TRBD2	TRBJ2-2	CASRSGKRNTGELFF